Sequencing of this T cell receptor (beta chain) was carried out in a study of regulatory T cells in long-lasting Graves disease. Whole-study findings and limits: Limited samples may have lowered accuracy.

HTBI primers from iRepertoire and Arm-PCR of CDR3 regions yielded the TCR beta libraries. One entry per CDR3 protein, called by TCRdb with MiXCR from the multiplex PCR reads. The sample includes about 440,000 distinct CDR3 sequences, roughly 15% of them seen just once. This clonotype was counted once. What it binds is unknown. The germline V gene has CDR1 KGHDR and CDR2 SFDVKD. The CDR3 contains 16 residues. Germline trimming cut 3 bases from V and 8 bases from J; bases unmatched to any gene: 10. Time point of the sample: newly diagnosed GD, antithyroid drugs for less than 3 months. PBMC RNA was the source of the TCR library. EDTA tubes collected nine milliliters of peripheral blood. Another study also made use of these data, one on T cells in Graves' hyperthyroidism and ophthalmopathy. This second report adds: In the first-round RT-PCR of the TCR CDR3, the HTBI primer set was used. Most expanded thyroid clonotypes above 0.001 also appeared in blood.

This chain connects TRBV24-1 to TRBJ2-1; TRBD1 matches at 9 bases. Sample: peripheral blood mononuclear cells (PBMCs), taken at new diagnosis, from a patient treated with antithyroid drugs. This clonotype originated in a woman in her twenties or thirties with Graves disease. The CDR3 here is CATSDQPGQGNDEQFF. CDR3 DNA sequence: TGTGCCACCAGTGATCAACCGGGACAGGGTAATGATGAGCAGTTCTTC.